This TCR beta chain was observed in a study of T cell responses to AZD1222 COVID-19 vaccine. General study points: The donor cohort was predominantly white British with a female majority, and clonal diversity may have been underestimated. A reported finding is that nearly half of spike-specific TCRs target unmutated variant regions.

As to this clone: Its antigen is as yet unknown.

V was trimmed by 2 bases and J by 0 bases, leaving 14 bases between them. This CDR3 spans 16 amino acids. Germline V CDR1 and CDR2: MNHNS, SASEGT. Here immunoSEQ multiplex PCR was the method, and the copy in TCRdb shows in-frame clones only, minus some. The table records approximately 110,000 clones, roughly 90% of them present only once. This clonotype was sampled from an adult in good health. V and J are TRBV6-1 and TRBJ2-7, with D possibly called TRBD1 or TRBD2 (6 bases each). The sequenced sample was peripheral blood, obtained on day 0 of AZD1222 vaccination. The CDR3 protein is CASSERGDGFSYEQYF. CDR3 coding DNA: TGTGCCAGCAGTGAAAGGGGGGACGGCTTCTCCTACGAGCAGTACTTC.